What follows is one T cell receptor beta chain and its context. These data come from a study of blood T cell repertoires in COVID-19. Per the authors' pipeline: Using reference gene primer amplification, nucleated cell counts were estimated. TCRdb keeps only in-frame clones here, not all; method: immunoSEQ multiplex PCR. D and trimming come from the DNA, and the V and J calls and clone size come from that table. The sample includes over 350,000 clones, nearly 90% seen only once; the top ten take just under 2%. The sample was PBMCs or T cells enriched from blood (not recorded which). The receptor comes from a young woman with acute COVID-19.

The CDR3 reads CASSLAAGGPGEQFF. The CDR3 DNA reads TGCGCCAGCAGCTTGGCGGCGGGGGGGCCTGGTGAGCAGTTCTTC. V and J are TRBV5-1 and TRBJ2-1; 9 positions match TRBD2. The CDR3 spans 15 residues. Trimming took 0 bases from V and 9 from J; bases not matched to a gene: 7. Germline CDR1 SGHRS, CDR2 YFSETQ.